The 26 T cell receptor beta chains below all came from one sample that was sequenced in a study of low-dose radiotherapy and immunotherapy resistance in tumors. TRAV and TRBV primers primed cDNA for both TCRalpha and TCRbeta. Amplification, which lasted around 18 PCR cycles, used a constant-region primer and V-primer adapter to amplify TCRs. TCRdb recomputed calls from the reads with MiXCR, one row per CDR3 protein. Among about 64,000 distinct CDR3 sequences, 26% were seen once, and the ten largest hold 6% to 7%. Time point noted: before trial treatment. This sample comprised PBMCs, obtained before treatment. These receptors all stem from a male donor with rectosigmoid adenocarcinoma.

This clonotype was picked up many times. The chain recombines TRBV29-1 with TRBJ1-5; possibly TRBD1 for D (5 bases). Deletions cut 2 bases from V and 7 bases from J, with 15 bases between. In germline, CDR1 is SQVTM, CDR2 ANQGSEA. CDR3 length: 14 residues. The chain's CDR3 is CSVESGMAGQPQHF. Here the CDR3 DNA reads TGCAGCGTTGAAAGCGGTATGGCAGGGCAGCCCCAGCATTTT.

This clonotype was seen at least ten times. The rearrangement links TRBV6-4 to TRBJ2-5; D gene uncertain. V lost 0 bases, J lost 4 bases, and 3 bases lay in between. CDR1 and CDR2 from the germline V gene are MRHNA and SNTAGT. CDR3 length: 12 amino acids. The CDR3 DNA reads TGTGCCAGCAGTGACTCGTCAGAGACCCAGTACTTC. Translating gives CASSDSSETQYF.

This clonotype was picked up many times. The V and J genes are TRBV29-1 and TRBJ1-1; D call uncertain. CDR3 length equals 12 residues. CDR1 is SQVTM, CDR2 ANQGSEA, per germline. V lost 3 bases to trimming and J lost 1 base, with 6 bases between them. The chain's CDR3 is CSVDRPNTEAFF. CDR3 DNA sequence: TGCAGCGTTGACAGACCGAACACTGAAGCTTTCTTT. The full variable domain, its missing parts supplied by reference TRBV29-1 and TRBJ1-1, is SAVISQKPSRDICQRGTSLTIQCQVDSQVTMMFWYRQQPGQSLTLIATANQGSEATYESGFVIDKFPISRPNLTFSTLTVSNMSPEDSSIYLCSVDRPNTEAFFGQGTRLTVV.

As concerns this clonotype: A far larger clone differs by one base, so this is likely a read error. The genes are TRBV5-8 and TRBJ1-2, with a tentative D call TRBD1 (5 bases). This CDR3 is built from 14 residues. Per germline, CDR1 SGHTS and CDR2 YDEGEE. In DNA form, the CDR3 reads TGTGCCAGCACCTTGGCCAGGGTTGACTATGGCTACACCTTC. It codes for CASTLARVDYGYTF.

The chain links TRBV24-1 to TRBJ2-1; 9 bases align to TRBD1. The CDR3 extends over 16 amino acids. Germline CDR1 is KGHDR and CDR2 is SFDVKD. The V gene end was trimmed by 3 bases and the J gene end by 1 base; junction bases not matched to a gene: 3. CDR3 protein: CATSDPGTGSYNEQFF. The CDR3 DNA reads TGTGCCACCAGTGATCCCGGGACAGGGTCCTACAATGAGCAGTTCTTC.

J is TRBJ2-1 and V is TRBV11-2; 9 bases align to TRBD2. Germline V lookup: CDR1 SGHAT, CDR2 FQNNGV. Trimming cost V 1 base and J 8 bases; bases outside gene matches: 3. This CDR3 is 14 amino acids long. CDR3 nucleotides: TGTGCCAGCAGCTTAGGACTAGCGGCCGATGAGCAGTTCTTC. Its translation: CASSLGLAADEQFF.

This clonotype was seen many times. The chain recombines TRBV27 with TRBJ2-7, with 10 positions matching TRBD1. V was pared by 7 bases and J by 0 bases, with 6 bases of the junction left unmatched. Germline V gives CDR1 MNHEY, CDR2 SMNVEV (reference sequence). The CDR3 runs to 15 residues. This CDR3 reads CASIPRTGGSYEQYF. DNA of the CDR3: TGTGCCAGCATCCCGAGGACAGGGGGCTCCTACGAGCAGTACTTC.

In its sample, this clonotype was seen many times. The chain carries TRBV29-1 and TRBJ1-1, with a possible D match to TRBD1 (5 bases). The CDR3 covers 16 residues. Germline values: CDR1 SQVTM, CDR2 ANQGSEA. Trimming pared 5 bases from V and 4 bases from J, leaving 23 bases between. As DNA, the CDR3 is TGCAGCGTTCAGGCCGGGACTCTGGGGAGAGGCACTGAAGCTTTCTTT. Residues: CSVQAGTLGRGTEAFF.

This clonotype was picked up many times. The chain employs TRBV25-1 and TRBJ2-1, with a weak D call TRBD2 (5 bases). This CDR3 has 14 amino acids. Trimming left V 5 bases short and J 12 bases short, with 20 bases between. Germline CDR1 is MGHDK and CDR2 is SYGVNS. CDR3 DNA: TGTGCCAGCAGTCCACACCCCCAGCGGATGGGGCAGTTCTTC. Its protein product is CASSPHPQRMGQFF.

V is TRBV2 and J is TRBJ2-5; 8 nucleotides align to TRBD2. Per germline, CDR1 SNHLY and CDR2 FYNNEI. Trimming at V came to 3 bases and at J to 2 bases, leaving 8 bases not matched to a gene. CDR3 length: 16 amino acids. The CDR3 region is CASSEKRGPKQETQYF. The CDR3 DNA reads TGTGCCAGCAGTGAGAAGCGGGGGCCTAAACAAGAGACCCAGTACTTC. Looking up the rest from reference TRBV2 and TRBJ2-5 gives the full variable domain: EPEVTQTPSHQVTQMGQEVILRCVPISNHLYFYWYRQILGQKVEFLVSFYNNEISEKSEIFDDQFSVERPDGSNFTLKIRSTKLEDSAMYFCASSEKRGPKQETQYFGPGTRLLVL.

This clonotype was seen many times. The junction does not match germline at one end; this may be a read error. The chain combines TRBV27 with TRBJ1-1; maybe TRBD1 (5 bases). Per the germline V gene, CDR1 is MNHEY and CDR2 is SMNVEV (reference sequence). The CDR3 covers 16 residues. The CDR3 sequence: CASRFREGGRSTEAFF. For the CDR3, the DNA is TGTGCCAGCCGTTTCAGGGAAGGCGGGAGGAGCACTGAAGCTTTCTTT.

This clonotype was recorded many times. CDR3 nucleotide sequence: TGTGCCAGCTCACCTTTGACAGGGGGGGACAATGAGCAGTTCTTC. This translates into CASSPLTGGDNEQFF. This chain connects TRBV18 to TRBJ2-1; 9 bases map to TRBD1. Trimming took 3 bases from V and 5 from J; bases not matched to a gene: 5. CDR1 is KGHSH and CDR2 is LQKENI in the germline V gene. This CDR3 has 15 residues.

The rearrangement joins TRBV28 to TRBJ2-2, with 8 bases matching TRBD1. The ends lost 5 bases at V and 5 bases at J; junction bases unmatched: 4. CDR3 length equals 14 residues. CDR1 is MDHEN, CDR2 SYDVKM, per germline. CDR3 amino acids: CASSLGQGTGELFF. In DNA form, the CDR3 reads TGTGCCAGCAGTCTCGGACAGGGTACCGGGGAGCTGTTTTTT.

This clonotype was seen at least ten times. The CDR3 is CASSQGQGDWETQYF. DNA for the CDR3: TGTGCCAGCAGCCAAGGACAGGGGGATTGGGAGACCCAGTACTTC. The chain employs TRBV14 and TRBJ2-5; 9 bases align to TRBD1. Germline assignment: CDR1 SGHDN and CDR2 FVKESK. J was trimmed by 5 bases and V by 1 base; bases with no gene match: 5. This CDR3 has 15 residues.

This clonotype was seen repeatedly, ten times or more. The V call is TRBV12-3 or TRBV12-4, the J call TRBJ2-5; TRBD1 might be the D (6 bases). The CDR3 consists of 14 residues. The V end lost 3 bases, the J end lost 5 bases, and 13 bases lay between the germline ends. The CDR3 protein is CASSFGRGDETQYF. CDR3 coding DNA: TGTGCCAGCAGTTTTGGCAGGGGAGACGAGACCCAGTACTTC.

This clonotype has ten or more counts. The V gene is TRBV12-3 or TRBV12-4, the J gene TRBJ2-3; possible D gene TRBD1, 5 bases. This CDR3 is 14 amino acids long. V lost 1 base and J lost 4, with 9 bases in between. Here the CDR3 DNA reads TGTGCCAGCAGTTTAGGACAGACCCCAGATACGCAGTATTTT. The encoded protein is CASSLGQTPDTQYF.

The rearrangement joins TRBV5-1 to TRBJ1-3, with D unresolved. CDR3 size: 13 residues. The germline gives CDR1 SGHRS, CDR2 YFSETQ. V lost 0 bases and J lost 4, with 5 bases in between. CDR3 coding DNA: TGCGCCAGCAGCTTGGTCCCAGGAAACACCATATATTTT. It is translated as CASSLVPGNTIYF.

This clonotype was recorded many times. The chain carries TRBV19 and TRBJ2-5; TRBD1 is a possible D gene (5 bases). CDR1 and CDR2 from the germline V gene are LNHDA and SQIVND (reference sequence). V shed 4 bases and J shed 4 bases, with 13 bases lying between them. The CDR3 sequence is 14 residues long. DNA of the CDR3: TGTGCCAGTAGTAATGCAGGGTTCCGAGAGACCCAGTACTTC. This translates into CASSNAGFRETQYF.

On this clonotype itself: Given a far larger clone just one base away, this is likely a sequencing read error. J is TRBJ1-1 and V is TRBV7-9; unclear D gene. Germline V gene lookup returns CDR1 SEHNR and CDR2 FQNEAQ (reference sequence). Trimming removed 5 bases from V and 1 base from J, with 14 bases in between. The CDR3 extends over 15 amino acids. The CDR3 DNA follows: TGTGCCAGCAGCGACCTTTTCCGGTGGAACACTGAAGCTTTCTTT. Its protein product is CASSDLFRWNTEAFF.

Ten or more counts support this clonotype. This chain uses TRBV27 with TRBJ1-1, with D unclear. The germline V and J ends were trimmed by 0 bases and 3 bases, with 11 bases remaining between them. The CDR3 totals 15 residues. The germline CDR1 and CDR2 sequences are MNHEY and SMNVEV (reference sequence). The CDR3 here is CASSLSTAPYTEAFF. DNA of the CDR3: TGTGCCAGCAGTTTATCGACGGCGCCCTACACTGAAGCTTTCTTT.

The chain uses TRBV7-3 and TRBJ2-5; D not resolved. The V gene lost 5 bases and the J gene lost 5 bases, with 12 bases spanning the gap. The germline CDR1 and CDR2 sequences are SGHTA and FQGTGA. This CDR3 region has 13 residues. The CDR3 loop reads CASSLGFRETQYF. The DNA of the CDR3 is TGTGCCAGCAGCCTGGGGTTTAGGGAGACCCAGTACTTC.

The rearrangement links TRBV18 to TRBJ1-4, with D unclear. V lost 5 bases and J 17 bases, leaving 33 bases between the germline ends. The CDR3 totals 17 residues. The germline gives CDR1 KGHSH, CDR2 LQKENI. The CDR3 region has the DNA TGTGCCAGCTCATCCAGCGGTGATGTCGGGAATTTTTTTTTTTTTTTTTTT. Encoded protein: CASSSSGDVGNFFFFFF.

This chain uses TRBV20-1 with TRBJ2-7; D might be TRBD1 (5 bases). The CDR3 covers 11 residues. V shed 6 bases and J shed 3 bases, with 9 bases lying between them. The germline V gene has CDR1 DFQATT and CDR2 SNEGSKA (reference sequence). The CDR3 is CSASDSYEQYF. DNA for the CDR3: TGCAGTGCAAGTGACAGCTACGAGCAGTACTTC.

This clonotype was observed many times. J is TRBJ1-6 and V is TRBV19; perhaps TRBD1 as D (5 bases). CDR1 and CDR2 (germline): LNHDA, SQIVND (reference sequence). The CDR3 runs 14 residues. Trimming left V 7 bases short and J 4 bases short, with 11 bases between. The chain's CDR3 is CASTLGRYNSPLHF. In DNA form, the CDR3 reads TGTGCCAGTACCTTGGGACGGTATAATTCACCCCTCCACTTT. Supplemented by reference TRBV19 and TRBJ1-6, the full variable domain reads DGGITQSPKYLFRKEGQNVTLSCEQNLNHDAMYWYRQDPGQGLRLIYYSQIVNDFQKGDIAEGYSVSREKKESFPLTVTSAQKNPTAFYLCASTLGRYNSPLHFGNGTRLTVT.

The chain links TRBV28 to TRBJ1-4; D ambiguous. In germline, CDR1 is MDHEN, CDR2 SYDVKM. V gave up 6 bases and J gave up 4 bases, with 15 bases separating them. CDR3 length: 15 amino acids. The CDR3: CASRRGGSNNEKLFF. For the CDR3, the DNA is TGTGCCAGCAGGCGAGGTGGCAGCAATAATGAAAAACTGTTTTTT.

This clonotype was seen many times. The J gene is TRBJ2-5, the V gene TRBV27, with D hard to call. The CDR3 length is 11 residues. In germline, CDR1 is MNHEY, CDR2 SMNVEV (reference sequence). With 7 bases removed from V and 9 bases from J, the gap between germline ends came to 12 bases. The CDR3 coding sequence is TGTGCCAGCATTAAGCTTGATTCCCAGTACTTC. Translation: CASIKLDSQYF.